Listed below are T cell receptor beta chains from one sample, sequenced in a study of OX40 agonist ivuxolimab in advanced cancers. Repertoires were generated with immunoSEQ multiplex PCR, while TCRdb's copy carries only in-frame clones and drops some. The sample yields some 62,000 clones, under 95% seen once. The sequenced sample was CD4+ or CD8+ T cells sorted from blood, obtained in a trial of the OX40 agonist ivuxolimab. Source of these receptors: an adult with an advanced solid tumor such as melanoma, head and neck, liver or kidney cancer. The CDR3 runs from the conserved cysteine through the conserved F or W. The order of the fields is clone size, V gene, J gene, D gene, CDR3 DNA, CDR3 protein. The D gene is left open where the match is weak. Clone size is not always given. Where it is, it says once, few, many or a class for expanded clones.

NA	TRBV27	TRBJ1-1	NA	TGTGCCAGCAGTTTATTGGGAATCGGTATGAACACTGAAGCTTTCTTT	CASSLLGIGMNTEAFF
NA	TRBV19	TRBJ2-1	NA	TGTGCCAGTAGTATGGGGGCTCCCAATGAGCAGTTCTTC	CASSMGAPNEQFF
NA	TRBV5-1	TRBJ2-1	TRBD2	TGCGCCAGCAGCTTGGACCGACTAGCAAACTTCTACAATGAGCAGTTCTTC	CASSLDRLANFYNEQFF
once	TRBV2	TRBJ1-2	TRBD1	TGTGCCAGCAGACGTGGGACAGGGGGCGCTTTCAACTATGGCTACACCTTC	CASRRGTGGAFNYGYTF
NA	TRBV11-2	TRBJ2-7	NA	TGTGCCAGTAGCTCATCGGACGACCCGGGTGGGGCGCAGTACTTC	CASSSSDDPGGAQYF
NA	TRBV7-9	TRBJ2-2	NA	TGTGCCAGCAGCCCCTGGGGCGGGTTCCGGAACACCGGGGAGCTGTTTTTT	CASSPWGGFRNTGELFF
NA	TRBV6-1	TRBJ1-4	TRBD1	TGTGCCAGCACACAGGGGGCGCGTGAAAAACTGTTTTTT	CASTQGAREKLFF
once	TRBV7-9	TRBJ2-7	NA	TGTGCCAGCAGCTTAGGGGTGGCGGGGACCTACGAGCAGTACTTC	CASSLGVAGTYEQYF
NA	TRBV27	TRBJ2-7	TRBD2	TGTGCCAGCAGGGTCCTAGCGGGACCCTACGAGCAGTACTTC	CASRVLAGPYEQYF
NA	TRBV14	TRBJ2-3	NA	TGTGCCAGCAGCCCCTTTGGAGGGAACACAGATACGCAGTATTTT	CASSPFGGNTDTQYF
NA	TRBV4-1	TRBJ1-4	NA	TGCGCCAGCAGCCAAGATGGGGTATGGGCTAATGAAAAACTGTTTTTT	CASSQDGVWANEKLFF
NA	TRBV11-3	TRBJ2-3	TRBD2	TGTGCCAGCAGCCCTTGGACTAGCGGATACACAGATACGCAGTATTTT	CASSPWTSGYTDTQYF
NA	TRBV27	TRBJ2-2	TRBD1	TGTGCCAGCAGTTTATCGGGACAGGGGGTCACCGGGGAGCTGTTTTTT	CASSLSGQGVTGELFF
NA	TRBV11-3	TRBJ2-1	NA	TGTGCCAGCAGCTTAGTATGGGGTGAGCAGTTCTTC	CASSLVWGEQFF
NA	TRBV15	TRBJ2-1	NA	TGTGCCACCAGCATTGATCGGGGATTCTCCTACAATGAGCAGTTCTTC	CATSIDRGFSYNEQFF
NA	TRBV9	TRBJ2-5	NA	TGTGCCAGCAGCCCCTTTGGGAAGAACCAAGAGACCCAGTACTTC	CASSPFGKNQETQYF
once	TRBV29-1	TRBJ2-5	NA	TGCAGCGTCGGTTTGAGGGGGGCTCGAGAGACCCAGTACTTC	CSVGLRGARETQYF
few	TRBV12-5	TRBJ1-2	NA	TGTGCTAGTGGTTCCCCTCGAGGGGCAGGAGGCTACACCTTC	CASGSPRGAGGYTF
NA	TRBV29-1	TRBJ1-1	NA	TGCAGCGTTGAAGCCGGGAGTGAAGCTTTCTTT	CSVEAGSEAFF
NA	TRBV9	TRBJ1-1	TRBD1	TGTGCCAGCAGCATGGGGACAGGGGTAGGGATCAACACTGAAGCTTTCTTT	CASSMGTGVGINTEAFF
NA	TRBV10-2	TRBJ1-5	NA	TGCGCCAGCAGTGAGATACAGGGAGCTCAGCCCCAGCATTTT	CASSEIQGAQPQHF
NA	TRBV19	TRBJ2-7	TRBD2	TGTGCCAGTAGTCTTTCTAGCGGGTTCTACGAGCAGTACTTC	CASSLSSGFYEQYF
once	TRBV5-1	TRBJ1-1	TRBD1	TGCGCCAGCAGCTTGGTCGGCAGGGGGCTTAACACTGAAGCTTTCTTT	CASSLVGRGLNTEAFF
NA	TRBV7-8	TRBJ2-1	NA	TGTGCCAGCAGCCGTGGAGAGAGCTCCTACAATGAGCAGTTCTTC	CASSRGESSYNEQFF
few	TRBV5-5	TRBJ2-1	TRBD2	TGTGCCAGCAGTTGGGTGGGACTAGCGAAGGTAAATGAGCAGTTCTTC	CASSWVGLAKVNEQFF
NA	TRBV12-5	TRBJ2-7	TRBD2	TGTGCTAGTGGTTTGGGGCCAGCGGGAAATGGAGAGCAGTACTTC	CASGLGPAGNGEQYF
NA	TRBV15	TRBJ1-1	NA	TGTGCCACCAGCAGAGTCCAGGGTGGTACAGACACTGAAGCTTTCTTT	CATSRVQGGTDTEAFF
NA	TRBV29-1	TRBJ2-5	TRBD2	TGCAGCGTTGAGTGGGGGGGAGGTGAGGCCCAGTACTTC	CSVEWGGGEAQYF
NA	TRBV19	TRBJ2-2	NA	TGTGCCAGTCGAGGAGGGGGCGGGGAGCTGTTTTTT	CASRGGGGELFF
NA	TRBV2	TRBJ2-1	NA	TGTGCCAGCAGTCGTCCGAACTCCTACAATGAGCAGTTCTTC	CASSRPNSYNEQFF
NA	TRBV6-1	TRBJ2-7	NA	TGTGCCAGCAGTGAGTCGACAGGCTCCTACGAGCAGTACTTC	CASSESTGSYEQYF
NA	TRBV19	TRBJ2-7	NA	TGTGCCAGTAGTATTTCCAGTTCCGTGGCCTACGAGCAGTACTTC	CASSISSSVAYEQYF
NA	TRBV29-1	TRBJ2-3	NA	TGCAGCGCCCACCCTAGGAGGGATACGCAGTATTTT	CSAHPRRDTQYF
NA	TRBV10-3	TRBJ1-4	TRBD1	TGTGCCATCAGTGAGTCGGGACAGACCGGTGAAAAACTGTTTTTT	CAISESGQTGEKLFF
NA	TRBV5-8	TRBJ1-4	TRBD1	TGTGCCAGCAGCGCCAGGGGGGGCAGTCGAACTAATGAAAAACTGTTTTTT	CASSARGGSRTNEKLFF
NA	TRBV5-6	TRBJ2-7	NA	TGTGCCAGCAGCTTGGATGGCTTCACCGAGCAGTACTTC	CASSLDGFTEQYF
NA	TRBV5-1	TRBJ1-2	NA	TGCGCCAGCAGCTTGGCCAGGCAGACTAACTATGGCTACACCTTC	CASSLARQTNYGYTF
once	TRBV6-5	TRBJ1-1	NA	TGTGCCAGCAGTTACTCGAGTGGAGGGAACACTGAAGCTTTCTTT	CASSYSSGGNTEAFF
NA	TRBV4-1	TRBJ1-2	TRBD1	TGCGCCAGCCAAGAGGGACAGCGAATCGGGGCTAACTATGGCTACACCTTC	CASQEGQRIGANYGYTF
once	TRBV9	TRBJ1-1	NA	TGTGCCAGCAGCGTTCTGAGCCGGACAGAGTTTGCTTTCTTT	CASSVLSRTEFAFF
NA	TRBV7-9	TRBJ2-7	NA	TGTGCCAGCAGCTTATATCGGGGGATCTCCTACGAGCAGTACTTC	CASSLYRGISYEQYF
NA	TRBV5-1	TRBJ2-7	TRBD1	TGCGCCAGCAGCTACCTACCGGGACAGGGCGACTACGAGCAGTACTTC	CASSYLPGQGDYEQYF